This T cell receptor beta chain was recorded in a study of PD-L1 blockade in urothelial cancer. With V trimmed by 4 bases and J by 3 bases, 4 bases remained unmatched. This CDR3 contains 15 residues. Per germline, CDR1 SGHDN and CDR2 FVKESK. Assay used: immunoSEQ multiplex PCR; TCRdb lists only in-frame clones, some missing. The data hold 85,000 to 130,000 clones, with around 90% observed a single time. The sample here was PBMCs, taken around atezolizumab (anti-PD-L1) treatment. J is TRBJ2-2 and V is TRBV14, with TRBD1 matching 8 bases. This sequence was found in a woman older than 75 with urothelial cancer. DNA for the CDR3: TGTGCCAGCAGCCTTCGGACAGGGTACACCGGGGAGCTGTTTTTT. Protein sequence: CASSLRTGYTGELFF.